The sequence of this T cell receptor (beta chain) was determined in a study of T-cell reconstitution after alpha-beta-depleted transplantation in children. The TCRbeta library incorporated unique molecular identifiers. One entry per CDR3 protein results from TCRdb running MiXCR on the PCR reads. The sample records approximately 270,000 distinct CDR3 sequences, roughly a quarter being singletons. The table lists this clonotype with a few counts. The TCR sequence derives from a female patient aged 2-9 years who had a stem cell transplant for congenital amegakaryocytic thrombocytopenia, so the T cells may come from the graft donor. Sequenced material: PBMCs, mostly from graft donor cells, taken 360 days after TCRalphabeta/CD19-depleted stem cell transplant.

In nucleotides, the CDR3 is TGTGCACCCAGGACTTATCCTGTCGAGCAGTACTTC. As protein: CAPRTYPVEQYF. The chain uses TRBV28 and TRBJ2-7; TRBD2 might be the D (5 bases). The germline V gene encodes CDR1 MDHEN and CDR2 SYDVKM. The length of the CDR3 is 12 residues. Filled out from reference TRBV28 and TRBJ2-7, the complete variable domain reads DVKVTQSSRYLVKRTGEKVFLECVQDMDHENMFWYRQDPGLGLRLIYFSYDVKMKEKGDIPEGYSVSREKKERFSLILESASTNQTSMYLCAPRTYPVEQYFGPGTRLTVT.